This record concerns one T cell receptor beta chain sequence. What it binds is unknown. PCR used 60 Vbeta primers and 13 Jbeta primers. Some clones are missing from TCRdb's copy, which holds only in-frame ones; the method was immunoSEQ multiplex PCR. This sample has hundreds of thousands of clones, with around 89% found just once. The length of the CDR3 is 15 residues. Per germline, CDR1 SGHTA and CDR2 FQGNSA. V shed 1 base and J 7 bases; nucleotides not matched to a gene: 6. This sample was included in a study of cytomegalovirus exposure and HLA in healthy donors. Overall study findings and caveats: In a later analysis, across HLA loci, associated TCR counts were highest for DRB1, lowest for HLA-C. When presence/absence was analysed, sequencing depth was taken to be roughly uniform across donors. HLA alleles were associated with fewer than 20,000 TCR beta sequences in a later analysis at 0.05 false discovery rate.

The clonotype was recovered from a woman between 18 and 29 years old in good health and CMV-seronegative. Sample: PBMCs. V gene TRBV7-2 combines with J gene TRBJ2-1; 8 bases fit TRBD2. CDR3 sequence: CASSLEPGGANEQFF. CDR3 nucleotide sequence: TGTGCCAGCAGCTTAGAACCCGGGGGGGCAAATGAGCAGTTCTTC.